The text below deals with one T cell receptor beta chain. What it recognizes is unknown. The data belong to a study of cytomegalovirus exposure and HLA in healthy donors. V gave up 6 bases and J gave up 3 bases; unmatched junction bases: 9. CDR1 and CDR2 from the germline V gene are ENHRY and SYGVKD. The CDR3 is 15 residues long. 60 Vbeta and 13 Jbeta primers were used in PCR. The data were produced by immunoSEQ multiplex PCR, yet TCRdb's version contains in-frame clones alone and is incomplete. The sample yields tens of thousands of clones, approximately 82% seen once. Whole-study results and caveats: Sequencing depth roughly uniform across donors was assumed in presence/absence analyses. An Asian-associated ancestry cluster reportedly showed fewer N-insertions than the roughly 700-donor mean in a later analysis.

This chain uses TRBV10-3 with TRBJ2-5; 8 nucleotides line up with TRBD2. This receptor was identified in a woman aged 18-35 years in good health and CMV-seropositive. The sequenced sample consisted of PBMCs. The CDR3 loop is CAISPGTSAEETQYF. The CDR3, as DNA: TGTGCCATCAGCCCCGGGACTAGTGCCGAAGAGACCCAGTACTTC.